One and the same sample provided the 19 T cell receptor beta chains below, sequenced in a study of blood T cell repertoires in COVID-19 (dated by TCRdb to the early 2020s). Preparation of the library involved the immunoSEQ multiplex PCR assay. The table was pulled from immuneACCESS by TCRdb, which kept in-frame rearrangements only. Such tables lose some clones; where checked, under half of the loss comes from unresolved V genes, and the rest has no known cause. Here the sample has around 80,000 clones; 65% to 90% occur a single time. The ten biggest clones cover more than 9.5% of the sample. The sequencing sample was made of peripheral blood. The receptors shown here come from a man in his fifties or sixties with COVID-19, enrolled during active disease.

The chain combines TRBV6-5 with TRBJ1-1; maybe TRBD1 (6 bases). Germline loops: CDR1 MNHEY, CDR2 SVGAGI. The CDR3 runs 15 residues. The ends were cut back, 7 bases at V and 3 bases at J, with 18 bases in the middle. CDR3 coding DNA: TGTGCCAGCACCGCCTTAGGGGGGGTGGACACTGAAGCTTTCTTT. This codes for CASTALGGVDTEAFF.

The rearrangement uses TRBV30 and TRBJ1-4; D is possibly TRBD1 (5 bases). V was trimmed by 1 base and J by 2 bases, leaving 11 bases between them. Germline-derived CDR1 and CDR2 are GTSNPN and SVGIG (reference sequence). The CDR3 spans 15 residues. The CDR3 DNA sequence: TGTGCCTGGAGTGCTGGGGCAGCTACTAATGAAAAACTGTTTTTT. Its translation is CAWSAGAATNEKLFF.

This CDR3 reads CASSDLTTGPKTQYF. CDR3 sequence (DNA): TGTGCCAGCAGTGATTTGACGACAGGGCCGAAGACCCAGTACTTC. The gene calls are TRBV2 and TRBJ2-5; 7 positions match TRBD1. The germline V gene has CDR1 SNHLY and CDR2 FYNNEI. Trimming removed 3 bases from V and 6 bases from J; junction bases left unmatched: 10. The CDR3 extends over 15 amino acids.

The chain recombines TRBV7-2 with TRBJ2-7, with 8 positions matching TRBD2. This CDR3 comprises 15 residues. Germline V gene lookup returns CDR1 SGHTA and CDR2 FQGNSA. Losses at the gene ends were 0 bases for V and 5 bases for J; bases not matched to a gene: 6. The CDR3: CASSLARTSWDEQYF. The DNA for the CDR3 is TGTGCCAGCAGCTTAGCTAGGACTAGCTGGGACGAGCAGTACTTC. Together with reference TRBV7-2 and TRBJ2-7, the CDR3 gives the full variable domain: GAGVSQSPSNKVTEKGKDVELRCDPISGHTALYWYRQSLGQGLEFLIYFQGNSAPDKSGLPSDRFSAERTGGSVSTLTIQRTQQEDSAVYLCASSLARTSWDEQYFGPGTRLTVT.

This clone was seen more than once but under ten times. J is TRBJ2-1 and V is TRBV11-2; 7 bases agree with TRBD2. This CDR3 region has 16 residues. Germline CDR1 and CDR2: SGHAT and FQNNGV. V lost 5 bases and J lost 2; bases outside the gene matches: 9. CDR3 protein: CASSHIAGRTYNEQFF. CDR3 DNA sequence: TGTGCCAGCAGCCATATAGCGGGTAGGACCTACAATGAGCAGTTCTTC.

This chain uses TRBV5-6 with TRBJ1-5, with 12 bases lining up with TRBD1. Per the germline V gene, CDR1 is SGHDT and CDR2 is YYEEEE. With V trimmed by 7 bases and J by 4 bases, 9 bases remained unmatched. CDR3 length: 16 residues. CDR3 protein: CASEKGTGGSNQPQHF. The CDR3 DNA is TGTGCCAGCGAAAAAGGGACAGGGGGCTCGAATCAGCCCCAGCATTTT.

This rearrangement joins TRBV28 to TRBJ1-2, with D perhaps matching TRBD1 (6 bases). From germline, CDR1 is MDHEN and CDR2 SYDVKM. The CDR3 sequence is 14 residues long. Trimming cost V 2 bases and J 0 bases, with 7 bases left between them. The CDR3 protein is CASSLRGSNYGYTF. The CDR3 DNA is TGTGCCAGCAGTTTAAGGGGGTCTAACTATGGCTACACCTTC.

The chain recombines TRBV28 with TRBJ2-5; 8 bases fit TRBD1. V shed 7 bases and J 6 bases; nucleotides not matched to a gene: 10. Germline CDR1 MDHEN, CDR2 SYDVKM. This CDR3 spans 14 amino acids. DNA of the CDR3: TGTGCCAGCACCAGGACAGGGAGTGCTAAGACCCAGTACTTC. Protein product: CASTRTGSAKTQYF.

The chain employs TRBV19 and TRBJ1-2; D is possibly TRBD1 (5 bases). CDR1 is LNHDA, CDR2 SQIVND, per germline (reference sequence). The CDR3 sequence is 12 residues long. The V end lost 6 bases, the J end lost 7 bases, and 12 bases lay between the germline ends. CDR3 sequence (DNA): TGTGCCAGTAGGGGGCCTCGAGCTGGCTACACCTTC. The encoded protein is CASRGPRAGYTF. The full variable domain, with the rest looked up from reference TRBV19 and TRBJ1-2, is DGGITQSPKYLFRKEGQNVTLSCEQNLNHDAMYWYRQDPGQGLRLIYYSQIVNDFQKGDIAEGYSVSREKKESFPLTVTSAQKNPTAFYLCASRGPRAGYTFGSGTRLTVV.

This clone was observed a single time. V is TRBV7-2 and J is TRBJ1-2; possible D gene TRBD1, 5 bases. The germline V gene encodes CDR1 SGHTA and CDR2 FQGNSA. CDR3 length: 17 amino acids. The V end was cut by 1 base, the J end by 0 bases, with 15 bases between. CDR3 DNA sequence: TGTGCCAGCAGCTTAGGGGGCTTCACGTTAGCTAACTATGGCTACACCTTC. Its protein is CASSLGGFTLANYGYTF.

The count of this clone is one. The V and J genes are TRBV7-8 and TRBJ2-1; 14 nucleotides line up with TRBD2. The CDR3 is 16 residues long. Unmatched junction bases numbered 7, after V lost 5 bases and J lost 7 bases. CDR1 and CDR2 (germline): SGHVS, FQNEAQ. CDR3 protein: CASSAGLAGDRNEQFF. CDR3 nucleotides: TGTGCCAGCAGCGCGGGACTAGCGGGAGATCGGAATGAGCAGTTCTTC.

The chain links TRBV7-3 to TRBJ2-5, with 8 bases that match TRBD2. Germline trimming cut 5 bases from V and 4 bases from J; bases unmatched to any gene: 9. This CDR3 has 15 amino acids. Germline V lookup: CDR1 SGHTA, CDR2 FQGTGA. The CDR3 region has the DNA TGTGCCAGCAGCCTCATTGCGGGAGGAAGAGAGACCCAGTACTTC. It yields the protein CASSLIAGGRETQYF.

The rearrangement joins TRBV7-9 to TRBJ2-6; possible D gene TRBD1, 6 bases. CDR1 and CDR2 (germline): SEHNR, FQNEAQ (reference sequence). This CDR3 spans 18 amino acids. Trimming took off 5 bases at V and 0 bases at J, with 17 bases between the two ends. The CDR3 nucleotides read TGTGCCAGCAGCCAACAGGGCCCTATTACCTCTGGGGCCAACGTCCTGACTTTC. It is translated as CASSQQGPITSGANVLTF.

J is TRBJ2-7 and V is TRBV27; 8 nucleotides match TRBD1. With V trimmed by 7 bases and J by 5 bases, 10 bases remained unmatched. CDR1 and CDR2 (germline): MNHEY, SMNVEV (reference sequence). This CDR3 spans 14 amino acids. CDR3 sequence: CASKSSGQVDEQYF. The DNA of the CDR3 is TGTGCCAGCAAATCGTCGGGACAGGTGGACGAGCAGTACTTC.

V usage is TRBV19 and J usage is TRBJ1-1; 9 bases line up with TRBD1. Germline lookup yields CDR1 LNHDA and CDR2 SQIVND (reference sequence). The CDR3 totals 14 residues. V dropped 3 bases and J dropped 4; count of bases not matched to a gene: 3. In DNA form, the CDR3 reads TGTGCCAGTAGTATGGACAGGGGCATCACTGAAGCTTTCTTT. This sequence encodes CASSMDRGITEAFF. Supplemented by reference TRBV19 and TRBJ1-1, the full variable domain reads DGGITQSPKYLFRKEGQNVTLSCEQNLNHDAMYWYRQDPGQGLRLIYYSQIVNDFQKGDIAEGYSVSREKKESFPLTVTSAQKNPTAFYLCASSMDRGITEAFFGQGTRLTVV.

The V gene is TRBV18, the J gene TRBJ1-3, with TRBD1 matching over 9 bases. This CDR3 contains 15 residues. V lost 1 base, J lost 6 bases, and 4 bases stayed unmatched. Germline values: CDR1 KGHSH, CDR2 LQKENI. CDR3 coding DNA: TGTGCCAGCTCACCACTGGGACAGGGTGAAAACACCATATATTTT. It specifies CASSPLGQGENTIYF. The whole variable domain, remainder taken from reference TRBV18 and TRBJ1-3, is NAGVMQNPRHLVRRRGQEARLRCSPMKGHSHVYWYRQLPEEGLKFMVYLQKENIIDESGMPKERFSAEFPKEGPSILRIQQVVRGDSAAYFCASSPLGQGENTIYFGEGSWLTVV.

CDR3 amino acids: CATAGGAGGELFF. The CDR3 DNA reads as TGTGCCACGGCAGGGGGCGCCGGCGGGGAGCTGTTTTTT. This chain uses TRBV10-3 with TRBJ2-2; 8 bases line up with TRBD1. The V and J ends lost 10 bases and 7 bases, in that order; junction bases with no gene match: 8. The length of the CDR3 is 13 residues. The germline gives CDR1 ENHRY, CDR2 SYGVKD.

About this clone: Other nucleotide sequences from this sample produce the same CDR3. V usage is TRBV18 and J usage is TRBJ1-2, with 8 bases aligning to TRBD1. Germline trimming cut 3 bases from V and 0 bases from J; bases unmatched to any gene: 3. The CDR3 sequence is 15 residues long. The germline V gene encodes CDR1 KGHSH and CDR2 LQKENI. The CDR3 DNA is TGTGCCAGCTCACCTGGGACAGGCTCTAACTATGGCTACACCTTC. As protein: CASSPGTGSNYGYTF.

This clone was detected only a few times. The chain employs TRBV3-1 (or the pseudogene TRBV3-2) and TRBJ1-6; tentative D call: TRBD1 (5 bases). CDR1 is LGHDT, CDR2 YNNKEL, per germline (reference sequence). V was pared by 5 bases and J by 6 bases, with 11 bases between. This CDR3 contains 14 residues. This CDR3 is CASSYRQPNSPLHF. The CDR3 bases are TGTGCCAGCAGCTACCGACAGCCTAATTCACCCCTCCACTTT.